The 22 T cell receptor beta chains below all came from one sample that was sequenced in a study of human T cells and chemical hapten exposure. Time point: patch test 2, 6 weeks after DPC sensitization. Treatment: therapeutic diphenylcyclopropenone sensitization with weekly scalp DPC. Each CDR3 protein is one row after TCRdb ran MiXCR on the RACE reads. The sample shows roughly 30,000 distinct CDR3 sequences, around 10% of them seen only once. The sequencing here drew on whole blood, taken in connection with sensitization to the hapten diphenylcyclopropenone (DPC). The receptor set was obtained from a man under 40 with alopecia areata. Some clones in this sample may be carry-over from other donors' samples.

This clonotype was seen ten or more times. V gene TRBV12-3 or TRBV12-4 combines with J gene TRBJ2-3, with 11 nucleotides matching TRBD2. With 6 bases clipped from V and 4 bases from J, the junction kept 6 bases outside the gene matches. The CDR3 runs to 15 residues. In DNA, the CDR3 is TGTGCCAGCAGATCCACTAGCGGGGGCGCAGATACGCAGTATTTT. Translated, it gives CASRSTSGGADTQYF.

The rearrangement uses TRBV12-5 and TRBJ2-5, with D possibly being TRBD1 (8 bases). Trimming shortened V by 4 bases and J by 0 bases, and 18 bases separated the two germline ends. CDR1 and CDR2 from the germline V gene are LGHNT and FRNRAP. The CDR3 runs 17 residues. The CDR3 here is CASGSGPQGGHQETQYF. CDR3 bases: TGTGCTAGTGGTTCGGGACCACAGGGGGGGCACCAAGAGACCCAGTACTTC.

This clonotype was recorded a few times. The rearrangement uses TRBV5-5 and TRBJ2-7; TRBD2 matches at 7 bases. With V trimmed by 4 bases and J by 5 bases, 12 bases remained unmatched. The CDR3 extends over 15 amino acids. Germline V gives CDR1 SGHKS, CDR2 YYEKEE (reference sequence). The CDR3 sequence: CASSPWTRSPHEQYF. Here the CDR3 DNA reads TGTGCCAGCAGCCCGTGGACTAGGAGTCCCCACGAGCAGTACTTC.

This clonotype was detected ten times or more. The V call is TRBV27, the J call TRBJ2-4, with 14 positions matching TRBD2. The CDR3 sequence is 19 residues long. V was clipped by 6 bases and J by 2 bases; unmatched bases: 12. The germline CDR1 and CDR2 sequences are MNHEY and SMNVEV (reference sequence). The chain's CDR3 is CASSLLGLAGGQSKNIQYF. In nucleotides, the CDR3 is TGTGCCAGCAGCCTTCTTGGACTAGCGGGGGGCCAGTCCAAAAACATTCAGTACTTC.

This clonotype was found a few times. The J gene is TRBJ2-3, the V gene TRBV5-6, with 7 bases lining up with TRBD2. Germline V gene sequence: CDR1 SGHDT, CDR2 YYEEEE. There are 15 residues in the CDR3. V was clipped by 5 bases and J by 6 bases; unmatched bases: 12. CDR3: CASSPIQRGSDTQYF. CDR3 DNA: TGTGCCAGCAGTCCGATCCAGCGGGGCTCGGATACGCAGTATTTT. The full variable domain, with the rest looked up from reference TRBV5-6 and TRBJ2-3, is DAGVTQSPTHLIKTRGQQVTLRCSPKSGHDTVSWYQQALGQGPQFIFQYYEEEERQRGNFPDRFSGHQFPNYSSELNVNALLLGDSALYLCASSPIQRGSDTQYFGPGTRLTVL.

Ten or more counts support this clonotype. The chain joins TRBV29-1 to TRBJ1-2; D gene unclear. CDR1 SQVTM and CDR2 ANQGSEA come from the germline V gene. The CDR3 is made up of 14 amino acids. Trimming cost V 1 base and J 2 bases, with 11 bases left between them. The CDR3 DNA reads as TGCAGCGTTGAAGGCGGCTCGGGGAACTATGGCTACACCTTC. Residues: CSVEGGSGNYGYTF.

About this clonotype itself: A much larger clone is a single base away; this may be a read error. This chain uses TRBV11-2 with TRBJ2-1, with unresolved D. Deletions cut 3 bases from V and 5 bases from J, with 11 bases between. CDR1 is SGHAT, CDR2 FQNNGV, per germline. The CDR3 runs to 14 residues. This CDR3 reads CASSFGSANNEQFF. For the CDR3, the DNA is TGTGCCAGCAGCTTCGGGTCGGCTAACAATGAGCAGTTCTTC.

Notes on this clonotype: A read error is likely, as this CDR3 ends without the conserved phenylalanine or tryptophan. The CDR3 region is CASSQGADNQPQHL. CDR3 nucleotides: TGTGCCAGCAGCCAAGGGGCAGACAATCAGCCCCAGCATCTT. The rearrangement joins TRBV3-1 to TRBJ1-5; no reliable D call. Trimming took 1 base from V and 3 from J, leaving 7 bases between them. Germline V gives CDR1 LGHDT, CDR2 YNNKEL (reference sequence). CDR3 size: 14 residues.

This clonotype has at least ten counts. The chain is built from TRBV2 and TRBJ1-4, with D uncertain. CDR1 SNHLY and CDR2 FYNNEI come from the germline V gene. Trimming took 7 bases from V and 11 from J, leaving 11 bases between them. The length of the CDR3 is 11 residues. The chain's CDR3 is CASKGNKKLFF. The CDR3 coding sequence is TGTGCCAGCAAGGGTAACAAGAAACTGTTTTTT. The full variable domain, its missing parts supplied by reference TRBV2 and TRBJ1-4, is EPEVTQTPSHQVTQMGQEVILRCVPISNHLYFYWYRQILGQKVEFLVSFYNNEISEKSEIFDDQFSVERPDGSNFTLKIRSTKLEDSAMYFCASKGNKKLFFGSGTQLSVL.

This clonotype appeared many times. This chain connects TRBV6-5 to TRBJ2-5; D not resolved. CDR1 is MNHEY and CDR2 is SVGAGI in the germline V gene. Trimming stripped 4 bases from V and 2 bases from J, with 11 bases between. The CDR3 sequence is 14 residues long. The CDR3 loop reads CASSLYSSQETQYF. The DNA of the CDR3 is TGTGCCAGCAGTTTGTATAGCAGTCAAGAGACCCAGTACTTC.

The sample holds a few counts of this clonotype. The chain uses TRBV7-2 and TRBJ1-1, with a tentative D call TRBD1 (5 bases). The CDR3 is 15 amino acids. The germline V gene has CDR1 SGHTA and CDR2 FQGNSA. Trimming took off 1 base at V and 1 base at J, with 10 bases between the two ends. For the CDR3, the DNA is TGTGCCAGCAGCTTAGAATGGACACCGAACACTGAAGCTTTCTTT. Its protein is CASSLEWTPNTEAFF.

This clonotype appeared many times. This rearrangement joins TRBV13 to TRBJ2-4, with a weak D call TRBD2 (6 bases). The CDR3 contains 15 residues. Trimming took 4 bases from V and 1 from J, leaving 11 bases between them. Germline V gives CDR1 PRHDT, CDR2 FYEKMQ (reference sequence). DNA for the CDR3: TGTGCCAGCAGCTGGAATAGCGGCGCCAAAAACATTCAGTACTTC. It encodes CASSWNSGAKNIQYF.

This clonotype was found many times. The V and J genes are TRBV20-1 and TRBJ1-4; 8 bases agree with TRBD1. The CDR3 covers 14 residues. Germline CDR1 DFQATT, CDR2 SNEGSKA (reference sequence). Unmatched junction bases numbered 8, after V lost 4 bases and J lost 7 bases. CDR3 amino acids: CSATPQGVGEKLFF. CDR3 bases: TGCAGTGCTACCCCACAGGGGGTAGGTGAAAAACTGTTTTTT.

Ten or more counts support this clonotype. The gene calls are TRBV7-9 and TRBJ1-1; no definite D call. Trimming took 4 bases from V and 5 from J, leaving 5 bases between them. This CDR3 has 11 amino acids. From germline, CDR1 is SEHNR and CDR2 FQNEAQ (reference sequence). The chain's CDR3 is CASSSKTEAFF. DNA for the CDR3: TGTGCCAGCAGCTCGAAAACTGAAGCTTTCTTT. Combining the CDR3 with reference TRBV7-9 and TRBJ1-1 gives the whole variable domain DTGVSQNPRHKITKRGQNVTFRCDPISEHNRLYWYRQTLGQGPEFLTYFQNEAQLEKSRLLSDRFSAERPKGSFSTLEIQRTEQGDSAMYLCASSSKTEAFFGQGTRLTVV.

Many counts were recorded for this clonotype. This rearrangement joins TRBV12-3 or TRBV12-4 to TRBJ2-3; D gene uncertain. V shed 5 bases and J shed 1 base, with 7 bases lying between them. CDR3 size: 13 residues. CDR3 bases: TGTGCCAGCAGTCTTAGTGGCACAGATACGCAGTATTTT. Amino acids: CASSLSGTDTQYF.

V and J are TRBV6-2 or TRBV6-3 and TRBJ1-1; D call uncertain. The CDR3 totals 12 residues. Trimming removed 9 bases from V and 6 bases from J, with 14 bases in between. Germline CDR1 reads MNHEY; CDR2 reads SVGEGT. The CDR3 sequence: CASGRPDSEAFF. The CDR3 DNA follows: TGTGCCAGTGGCAGACCGGACTCTGAAGCTTTCTTT.

This clonotype was seen a handful of times. The CDR3 here is CASRGQGDQPQHF. DNA for the CDR3: TGTGCCAGCAGGGGACAGGGAGATCAGCCCCAGCATTTT. The genes are TRBV2 and TRBJ1-5; TRBD1 matches 9 bases. Looked up from germline, CDR1 is SNHLY and CDR2 is FYNNEI. J gave up 5 bases and V 6 bases, and 2 bases lay outside the gene matches. The CDR3 loop spans 13 amino acids.

This clonotype appeared many times. The chain couples TRBV20-1 to TRBJ2-4, with 11 bases matching TRBD2. CDR3 size: 18 residues. V was pared by 6 bases and J by 5 bases, with 18 bases of the junction left unmatched. Germline CDR1 reads DFQATT; CDR2 reads SNEGSKA (reference sequence). CDR3 region: CSALGDASGRKRENIQYF. As DNA, the CDR3 is TGCAGTGCCCTTGGGGATGCTAGCGGGAGGAAGCGGGAAAACATTCAGTACTTC.

The gene calls are TRBV11-1 and TRBJ2-1; TRBD1 might be the D (6 bases). Deletions cut 2 bases from V and 4 bases from J, with 12 bases between. The CDR3 is 15 residues long. CDR1 is SGHAT and CDR2 is FQDESV in the germline V gene (reference sequence). The chain's CDR3 is CASSLKGTRYNEQFF. The DNA of the CDR3 is TGTGCCAGCAGCTTAAAGGGGACACGTTACAATGAGCAGTTCTTC. Supplemented by reference TRBV11-1 and TRBJ2-1, the full variable domain reads EAEVAQSPRYKITEKSQAVAFWCDPISGHATLYWYRQILGQGPELLVQFQDESVVDDSQLPKDRFSAERLKGVDSTLKIQPAELGDSAMYLCASSLKGTRYNEQFFGPGTRLTVL.

The chain couples TRBV30 to TRBJ1-4; 8 nucleotides align to TRBD1. J lost 5 bases, V lost 4 bases, and 9 bases had no gene match. This CDR3 has 15 residues. From germline, CDR1 is GTSNPN and CDR2 SVGIG (reference sequence). CDR3 residues: CAWNYLGQGNEKLFF. Written as DNA, the CDR3 is TGTGCCTGGAACTACCTCGGACAGGGCAATGAAAAACTGTTTTTT.

V is TRBV29-1 and J is TRBJ2-1; D call uncertain. The CDR3 runs 12 residues. CDR1 SQVTM and CDR2 ANQGSEA come from the germline V gene. The germline V and J ends were trimmed by 1 base and 6 bases, with 7 bases remaining between them. Here the CDR3 reads CSVEGHINEQFF. Here the CDR3 DNA reads TGCAGCGTTGAAGGACACATCAATGAGCAGTTCTTC.

This clonotype was recorded at least ten times. This rearrangement joins TRBV7-2 to TRBJ1-5; 8 positions agree with TRBD1. This CDR3 is built from 15 residues. Germline V gives CDR1 SGHTA, CDR2 FQGNSA. Trimming removed 5 bases from V and 0 bases from J; junction bases left unmatched: 3. The CDR3 coding sequence is TGTGCCAGCAGCCGGACAGGGACTAGCAATCAGCCCCAGCATTTT. This codes for CASSRTGTSNQPQHF.